These 19 T cell receptor beta chains were sequenced from one sample in a study of T cells in Graves' hyperthyroidism and ophthalmopathy. The CDR3 regions of TCR beta were amplified from RNA transcripts. First-round RT-PCR of the TCR CDR3 relied on the HTBI primer set. TCRdb passed the multiplex PCR reads through MiXCR, listing each CDR3 protein once. The data hold 160,000 or so distinct CDR3 sequences, with approximately 9% observed a single time. The sequencing sample was made of blood. The receptors here all came from a woman younger than 30 with Graves' hyperthyroidism that later progressed to Graves' ophthalmopathy.

This clonotype occurred many times. The chain has TRBV6-2 or TRBV6-3 and TRBJ1-6, with 8 bases lining up with TRBD1. The CDR3 length is 18 residues. J gave up 7 bases and V 4 bases, and 15 bases lay outside the gene matches. Per germline, CDR1 MNHEY and CDR2 SVGEGT. This CDR3 reads CASSWIRDRWDGNSPLHF. In DNA, the CDR3 is TGTGCCAGCAGTTGGATCCGGGACAGGTGGGATGGGAATTCACCCCTCCACTTT.

This clonotype occurred many times. The rearrangement links TRBV6-2 or TRBV6-3 to TRBJ2-3; 9 bases are a match to TRBD2. This CDR3 contains 17 residues. The ends lost 7 bases at V and 5 bases at J; junction bases unmatched: 16. CDR1 is MNHEY, CDR2 SVGEGT, per germline. This chain's CDR3 is CASIPSPWRGGEDTQYF. The CDR3 coding sequence is TGTGCCAGCATCCCTTCCCCGTGGCGGGGGGGCGAAGATACGCAGTATTTT.

This clonotype was observed a few times. The chain joins TRBV7-6 to TRBJ2-3; D is undetermined. V lost 4 bases and J lost 9, with 8 bases in between. There are 11 residues in the CDR3. The germline V gene has CDR1 SGHVS and CDR2 FNYEAQ. The CDR3: CASSSDQTQYF. The CDR3 DNA reads as TGTGCCAGCAGCTCGGACCAGACGCAGTATTTT.

Many counts were recorded for this clonotype. The gene calls are TRBV9 and TRBJ2-3; tentative D call: TRBD1 (6 bases). V was pared by 3 bases and J by 0 bases, with 11 bases between. Germline values: CDR1 SGDLS, CDR2 YYNGEE. The CDR3 runs to 15 residues. The CDR3 here is CASSAGHGSTDTQYF. As DNA, the CDR3 is TGTGCCAGCAGCGCGGGACACGGTAGCACAGATACGCAGTATTTT.

The gene calls are TRBV20-1 and TRBJ2-2; 9 bases fit TRBD1. Looked up from germline, CDR1 is DFQATT and CDR2 is SNEGSKA (reference sequence). V lost 4 bases and J lost 4; bases outside the gene matches: 4. This CDR3 region has 14 residues. The CDR3 reads CSANRGLGTGELFF. The CDR3 nucleotides read TGCAGTGCTAACAGGGGGCTCGGCACCGGGGAGCTGTTTTTT.

This clonotype has at least ten counts. J is TRBJ2-5 and V is TRBV12-3 or TRBV12-4; 7 bases match TRBD2. The junction had 8 bases not matched to a gene; V was cut back by 6 bases and J by 1 base. The CDR3 loop spans 15 amino acids. CDR3 nucleotide sequence: TGTGCCAGCAGCTACAACGGGGGGATCCAAGAGACCCAGTACTTC. It specifies CASSYNGGIQETQYF.

The chain's CDR3 is CASSRERSHNSPLHF. Here the CDR3 DNA reads TGCGCCAGCAGCCGAGAACGAAGCCATAATTCACCCCTCCACTTT. V usage is TRBV4-1 and J usage is TRBJ1-6; D uncertain. Germline lookup yields CDR1 MGHRA and CDR2 YSYEKL. Trimming took off 4 bases at V and 5 bases at J, with 12 bases between the two ends. CDR3 length: 15 amino acids.

This chain connects TRBV19 to TRBJ1-3; possible D gene TRBD1, 5 bases. The CDR3 spans 14 residues. V shed 8 bases and J shed 2 bases, with 13 bases lying between them. Germline CDR1 LNHDA, CDR2 SQIVND (reference sequence). The CDR3 protein is CASRQGGTGNTIYF. The DNA for the CDR3 is TGTGCCAGTCGGCAGGGAGGAACTGGAAACACCATATATTTT.

The chain carries TRBV14 and TRBJ2-5; 13 bases line up with TRBD2. Germline CDR1 and CDR2: SGHDN and FVKESK. V shed 0 bases and J 4 bases; nucleotides not matched to a gene: 14. The CDR3 totals 20 residues. The CDR3 nucleotides are TGTGCCAGCAGCCAAGATCCTCCAATGACTAGCGGGGGGACGCGAGAGACCCAGTACTTC. Its translation is CASSQDPPMTSGGTRETQYF.

This clonotype was seen a few times. One end of the junction is discordant with germline, which a read error may explain. The chain couples TRBV12-3 or TRBV12-4 to TRBJ1-1; D is perhaps TRBD1 (6 bases). This CDR3 is built from 14 residues. The CDR3 coding sequence is TGTGCCAGCAGTTTTCCCTATCGGACAGATGAAGCTTCCTTT. Its protein product is CASSFPYRTDEASF.

This clonotype has a count of ten or more. V is TRBV2 and J is TRBJ2-2, with D hard to call. Germline V gene lookup returns CDR1 SNHLY and CDR2 FYNNEI. The CDR3 is made up of 13 amino acids. The ends were cut back, 5 bases at V and 1 base at J, with 5 bases in the middle. CDR3 region: CASSHRNTGELFF. The CDR3 bases are TGTGCCAGCAGTCACAGGAACACCGGGGAGCTGTTTTTT.

About this clonotype: Since a much larger clone is just one base distant, this may be a read error. The gene calls are TRBV27 and TRBJ2-1, with 7 positions matching TRBD2. This CDR3 has 16 residues. Germline values: CDR1 MNHEY, CDR2 SMNVEV (reference sequence). In DNA, the CDR3 is TGTGCCGGCAGTCTAATAGCGGGTACAAAATACAATGAGCAGTTCTTC. This sequence encodes CAGSLIAGTKYNEQFF.

Only a few counts were recorded for this clonotype. The chain links TRBV7-9 to TRBJ2-3, with D perhaps matching TRBD1 (5 bases). Trimming cost V 5 bases and J 1 base, with 16 bases left between them. CDR3 length equals 16 residues. Per the germline V gene, CDR1 is SEHNR and CDR2 is FQNEAQ (reference sequence). CDR3 nucleotide sequence: TGTGCCAGCAGCCCCCCAGTTGCAGGGCGCACAGATACGCAGTATTTT. It encodes CASSPPVAGRTDTQYF.

At least ten counts were recorded for this clonotype. The DNA of the CDR3 is TGCAGCGTTGACGGGAGGAGAGATAAGTACCAAGAGACCCAGTACTTC. Its translation: CSVDGRRDKYQETQYF. The chain carries TRBV29-1 and TRBJ2-5, with TRBD2 matching 7 bases. The trim removed 3 bases at V and 0 bases at J, leaving 10 bases unmatched. Looked up from germline, CDR1 is SQVTM and CDR2 is ANQGSEA. The CDR3 is 16 amino acids. Full variable domain (remainder filled in from reference TRBV29-1 and TRBJ2-5): SAVISQKPSRDICQRGTSLTIQCQVDSQVTMMFWYRQQPGQSLTLIATANQGSEATYESGFVIDKFPISRPNLTFSTLTVSNMSPEDSSIYLCSVDGRRDKYQETQYFGPGTRLLVL.

This clonotype appeared many times. The chain links TRBV2 to TRBJ2-1; D not certain. The germline V gene encodes CDR1 SNHLY and CDR2 FYNNEI. Deletions cut 5 bases from V and 4 bases from J, with 12 bases between. The CDR3 length is 14 residues. CDR3 in DNA: TGTGCCAGCAGTAAAGGGTCTAGATACAATGAGCAGTTCTTC. This sequence encodes CASSKGSRYNEQFF.

With respect to this clonotype: A much larger clone lies one base from this, so it may be a read error. The rearrangement links TRBV2 to TRBJ1-2; 7 positions agree with TRBD1. Germline CDR1 reads SNHLY; CDR2 reads FYNNEI. CDR3 size: 16 residues. The CDR3 region is CASSPRGQPGNYGYAF. The DNA for the CDR3 is TGTGCCAGCAGCCCCAGGGGACAGCCTGGTAACTATGGCTACGCCTTC.

This clonotype came up many times. This chain joins TRBV6-2 or TRBV6-3 and TRBJ2-1; no definite D call. The germline V gene has CDR1 MNHEY and CDR2 SVGEGT. The CDR3 spans 16 residues. With 6 bases removed from V and 0 bases from J, the gap between germline ends came to 15 bases. The chain's CDR3 is CASRHSIKSSYNEQFF. DNA of the CDR3: TGTGCCAGCAGACACAGCATAAAGAGCTCCTACAATGAGCAGTTCTTC.

This clonotype was counted ten times or more. The chain couples TRBV2 to TRBJ2-5; 9 bases agree with TRBD2. Germline assignment: CDR1 SNHLY and CDR2 FYNNEI. The V segment lost 0 bases and the J segment 8 bases; nucleotides outside the gene matches: 7. The CDR3 totals 15 residues. CDR3 residues: CASSEASGGGGTQYF. The CDR3 nucleotides are TGTGCCAGCAGTGAAGCGTCGGGCGGGGGGGGTACCCAGTACTTC. Complete variable domain (other parts from reference TRBV2 and TRBJ2-5): EPEVTQTPSHQVTQMGQEVILRCVPISNHLYFYWYRQILGQKVEFLVSFYNNEISEKSEIFDDQFSVERPDGSNFTLKIRSTKLEDSAMYFCASSEASGGGGTQYFGPGTRLLVL.

The sample holds a few counts of this clonotype. CDR3 protein: CAWSVGSTDTQYF. The CDR3 nucleotides read TGTGCCTGGAGTGTCGGCTCCACAGATACGCAGTATTTT. The V call is TRBV30, the J call TRBJ2-3; D unresolved. The CDR3 spans 13 residues. Germline V gene data show CDR1 as GTSNPN and CDR2 as SVGIG (reference sequence). Trimming took off 0 bases at V and 2 bases at J, with 6 bases between the two ends. Supplemented by reference TRBV30 and TRBJ2-3, the full variable domain reads SQTIHQWPATLVQPVGSPLSLECTVEGTSNPNLYWYRQAAGRGLQLLFYSVGIGQISSEVPQNLSASRPQDRQFILSSKKLLLSDSGFYLCAWSVGSTDTQYFGPGTRLTVL.